The next 20 T cell receptor beta chains were all read from a single sample in a study of glioma-infiltrating T cells after dendritic cell vaccination. The data were produced by immunoSEQ multiplex PCR, yet TCRdb's version contains in-frame clones alone and is incomplete. Among 100,000 or so clones listed, roughly 90% were seen once. Time point denoted: after dendritic cell vaccination, including at tumor progression/relapse. Material: blood, obtained after dendritic cell vaccination. These receptors originate from a human donor with glioblastoma.

The genes are TRBV7-2 and TRBJ2-7; D is uncertain. This CDR3 is 16 amino acids long. The germline V and J ends were trimmed by 1 base and 3 bases, with 16 bases remaining between them. The V gene's germline CDR1 is SGHTA and CDR2 FQGNSA. Here the CDR3 DNA reads TGTGCCAGCAGCTTAGTATTTGGGCTTTCCTACTACGAGCAGTACTTC. As protein: CASSLVFGLSYYEQYF.

V gene TRBV30 combines with J gene TRBJ1-1, with D unclear. The V end was cut by 1 base, the J end by 7 bases, with 13 bases between. This CDR3 region has 13 residues. Germline-derived CDR1 and CDR2 are GTSNPN and SVGIG (reference sequence). The CDR3 DNA sequence: TGTGCCTGGAGTGACGGAGGGTGGGGTGAAGCTTTCTTT. Translated: CAWSDGGWGEAFF.

The V and J genes are TRBV7-3 and TRBJ1-1; no clear D gene. Germline-derived CDR1 and CDR2 are SGHTA and FQGTGA. The CDR3 loop spans 16 amino acids. Trimming took off 4 bases at V and 2 bases at J, with 17 bases between the two ends. The CDR3 DNA reads as TGTGCCAGCAGCTCTGCCCGGGCGGGGTTAAACACTGAAGCTTTCTTT. Translation: CASSSARAGLNTEAFF.

For this clone: The CDR3 does not close with the conserved phenylalanine or tryptophan, likely indicating a read error. The DNA is left out, because the CDR3 cannot be placed on it with certainty; the CDR3 is given as TCRdb lists it. V usage is TRBV21-1 and J usage is TRBJ1-2; TRBD1, the D gene given by the table, was not confirmed from the DNA. TRBV21-1 is a pseudogene locus. A total of 9 residues make up the CDR3, ends included. The CDR3 loop reads CASSNGTGG.

The chain joins TRBV10-1 to TRBJ2-7, with a possible D match to TRBD1 (6 bases). Per the germline V gene, CDR1 is WNHNN and CDR2 is SYGVQD (reference sequence). There are 13 residues in the CDR3. With 5 bases removed from V and 6 bases from J, the gap between germline ends came to 14 bases. CDR3 loop: CASSRSLTGEQYF. CDR3 DNA sequence: TGCGCCAGCAGTCGCTCCCTGACAGGCGAGCAGTACTTC.

The chain is built from TRBV11-2 and TRBJ1-4, with a weak D call TRBD1 (6 bases). The V and J ends lost 1 base and 7 bases respectively, with 19 bases between them. Germline V gives CDR1 SGHAT, CDR2 FQNNGV. The CDR3 length is 17 residues. The CDR3 sequence is CASSLAPFRGKSEKLFF. The CDR3 nucleotides are TGTGCCAGCAGCTTAGCCCCTTTCAGGGGTAAGAGTGAAAAACTGTTTTTT.

This chain connects TRBV7-6 to TRBJ2-7; 11 nucleotides match TRBD1. Germline V gives CDR1 SGHVS, CDR2 FNYEAQ. Losses at the gene ends were 8 bases for V and 2 bases for J; bases not matched to a gene: 2. This CDR3 has 13 residues. DNA of the CDR3: TGTGCCAGCGGACAGGGGGCCCCCTACGAGCAGTACTTC. Encoded protein: CASGQGAPYEQYF.

The rearrangement joins TRBV5-1 to TRBJ2-2, with D hard to call. The CDR3 spans 15 residues. CDR1 and CDR2 (germline): SGHRS, YFSETQ. V was pared by 0 bases and J by 3 bases, with 9 bases between. DNA for the CDR3: TGCGCCAGCAGCTTGGTGAACGGTGACACCGGGGAGCTGTTTTTT. Protein sequence: CASSLVNGDTGELFF.

This chain links TRBV11-3 with TRBJ2-1; D uncertain. Trimming took off 4 bases at V and 4 bases at J, with 14 bases between the two ends. Germline CDR1 reads SGHNT; CDR2 reads YENEEA. The CDR3 is 15 amino acids. The CDR3 DNA reads TGTGCCAGCAGCTCCCATGGCTTACGTTACAATGAGCAGTTCTTC. Translating it yields CASSSHGLRYNEQFF.

The chain couples TRBV9 to TRBJ2-2; no reliable D call. The V and J ends lost 4 bases and 0 bases respectively, with 4 bases between them. This CDR3 spans 13 amino acids. Germline V CDR1 and CDR2: SGDLS, YYNGEE. The DNA of the CDR3 is TGTGCCAGCAGCACAGCGAACACCGGGGAGCTGTTTTTT. Amino acid sequence: CASSTANTGELFF.

The V gene is TRBV5-6, the J gene TRBJ2-3, with 9 bases lining up with TRBD1. The germline CDR1 and CDR2 sequences are SGHDT and YYEEEE. This CDR3 has 15 amino acids. V shed 4 bases, J shed 2 bases, and the junction held 5 bases outside the gene matches. The CDR3 DNA is TGTGCCAGCAGCCCTGACAGGGGGATCACAGATACGCAGTATTTT. Translated, it gives CASSPDRGITDTQYF.

Turning to this clone: Other nucleotide sequences from this sample produce the same CDR3. This chain links TRBV7-9 with TRBJ1-4; TRBD1 matches at 7 bases. CDR1 and CDR2 (germline): SEHNR, FQNEAQ (reference sequence). J lost 0 bases, V lost 5 bases, and 6 bases had no gene match. The CDR3 has 16 residues. The CDR3 DNA reads TGTGCCAGCAGCCTAGGGGGCGGAGCAACTAATGAAAAACTGTTTTTT. This translates into CASSLGGGATNEKLFF.

V is TRBV19 and J is TRBJ1-5; D not resolved. The CDR3 has 15 amino acids. Germline V gene data show CDR1 as LNHDA and CDR2 as SQIVND (reference sequence). Trimming took off 5 bases at V and 1 base at J, with 12 bases between the two ends. The DNA for the CDR3 is TGTGCCAGTAGTCCCCTAAGTATCAGCAATCAGCCCCAGCATTTT. Translation: CASSPLSISNQPQHF.

The chain couples TRBV10-3 to TRBJ1-1; 11 bases agree with TRBD1. Germline lookup yields CDR1 ENHRY and CDR2 SYGVKD. This CDR3 is built from 13 residues. V lost 8 bases and J lost 5; bases outside the gene matches: 4. The CDR3 protein is CAIRTGGSTEAFF. The CDR3 coding sequence is TGTGCCATCCGGACAGGGGGCTCAACTGAAGCTTTCTTT.

The rearrangement joins TRBV30 to TRBJ1-2; TRBD1 matches 7 bases. The CDR3 runs 13 residues. Germline V gives CDR1 GTSNPN, CDR2 SVGIG (reference sequence). Germline trimming cut 5 bases from V and 5 bases from J; bases unmatched to any gene: 8. CDR3 in DNA: TGTGCCTGGCACCGACAGGGAGGATATGGCTACACCTTC. As protein: CAWHRQGGYGYTF.

Note on this clone: At the DNA level, this CDR3 is encoded by other sequences in the same sample as well. This sequence joins TRBV9 and TRBJ1-2; D might be TRBD1 (6 bases). The germline CDR1 and CDR2 sequences are SGDLS and YYNGEE. The V and J ends lost 0 bases and 1 base respectively, with 10 bases between them. CDR3 length: 15 amino acids. The CDR3 DNA reads as TGTGCCAGCAGCGTAGGAGGGGGTGGTAACTATGGCTACACCTTC. It is translated as CASSVGGGGNYGYTF.

The chain couples TRBV5-6 to TRBJ1-1; D is unclear. CDR3 length: 13 residues. Germline CDR1 reads SGHDT; CDR2 reads YYEEEE. Trimming took 3 bases from V and 8 from J, leaving 14 bases between them. DNA for the CDR3: TGTGCCAGCAGCTCAGGATGGCAGCACGAAGCTTTCTTT. Its translation is CASSSGWQHEAFF.

The chain couples TRBV6-6 to TRBJ1-3; possible D gene TRBD1, 5 bases. Between the trimmed V and J ends, which lost 6 bases and 7 bases, there was a span of 16 bases. This CDR3 has 14 residues. Germline values: CDR1 MNHNY, CDR2 SVGAGI (reference sequence). The CDR3 nucleotides are TGTGCCAGCAGCCTCTCGGGGGGAACGAACACCATATATTTT. This translates into CASSLSGGTNTIYF.

This clone was seen a handful of times. This sequence joins TRBV10-2 and TRBJ1-2; no clear D gene. Germline V gene lookup returns CDR1 WSHSY and CDR2 SAAADI. This CDR3 region has 14 residues. Trimming took 4 bases from V and 0 from J, leaving 9 bases between them. CDR3 amino acids: CASSGTGSNYGYTF. In DNA form, the CDR3 reads TGCGCCAGCAGTGGGACGGGATCTAACTATGGCTACACCTTC.

This clone was counted only a few times. The rearrangement uses TRBV10-3 and TRBJ2-7; D possibly corresponds to TRBD1 (6 bases). CDR3 length: 14 residues. V was pared by 0 bases and J by 2 bases, with 8 bases between. Germline assignment: CDR1 ENHRY and CDR2 SYGVKD. Written as DNA, the CDR3 is TGTGCCATCAGTGAGTCTGGGGGCACCTACGAGCAGTACTTC. Translated, it gives CAISESGGTYEQYF.